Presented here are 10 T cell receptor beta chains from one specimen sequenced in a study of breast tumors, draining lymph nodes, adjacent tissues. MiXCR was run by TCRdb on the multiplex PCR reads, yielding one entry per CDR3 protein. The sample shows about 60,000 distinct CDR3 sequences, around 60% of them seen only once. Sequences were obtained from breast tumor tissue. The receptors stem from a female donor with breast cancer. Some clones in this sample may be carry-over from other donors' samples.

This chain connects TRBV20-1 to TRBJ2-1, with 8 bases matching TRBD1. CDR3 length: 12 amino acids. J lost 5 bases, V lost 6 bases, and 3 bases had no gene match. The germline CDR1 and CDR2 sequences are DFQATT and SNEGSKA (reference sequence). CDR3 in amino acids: CSAGTGHNEQFF. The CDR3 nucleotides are TGCAGTGCCGGGACAGGACACAATGAGCAGTTCTTC.

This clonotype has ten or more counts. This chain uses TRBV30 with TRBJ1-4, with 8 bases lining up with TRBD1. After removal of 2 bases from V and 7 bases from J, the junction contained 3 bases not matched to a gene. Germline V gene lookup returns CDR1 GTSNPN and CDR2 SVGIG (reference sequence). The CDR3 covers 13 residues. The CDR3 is CAWSRTGSEKLFF. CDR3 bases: TGTGCCTGGAGTCGGACAGGGAGTGAAAAACTGTTTTTT.

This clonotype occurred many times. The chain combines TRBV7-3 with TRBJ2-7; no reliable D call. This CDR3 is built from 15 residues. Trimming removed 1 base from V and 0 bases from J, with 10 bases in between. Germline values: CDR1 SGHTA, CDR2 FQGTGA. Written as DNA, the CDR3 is TGTGCCAGCAGCTTAAAGGTCTCGGACTCCTACGAGCAGTACTTC. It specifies CASSLKVSDSYEQYF.

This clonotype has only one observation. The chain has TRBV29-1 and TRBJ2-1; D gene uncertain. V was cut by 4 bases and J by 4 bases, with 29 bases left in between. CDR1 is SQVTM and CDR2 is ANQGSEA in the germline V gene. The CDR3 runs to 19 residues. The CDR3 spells CSVVYYLGWRVENYNEQFF. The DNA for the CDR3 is TGCAGCGTTGTTTACTACCTAGGATGGAGAGTCGAGAATTACAATGAGCAGTTCTTC.

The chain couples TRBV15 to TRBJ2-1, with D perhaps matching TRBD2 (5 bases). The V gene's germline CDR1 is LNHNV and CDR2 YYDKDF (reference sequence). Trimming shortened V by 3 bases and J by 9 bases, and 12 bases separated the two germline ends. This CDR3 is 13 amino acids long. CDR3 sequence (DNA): TGTGCCACCAGCAGTTCACTAGTTAGTGAGCAGTTCTTC. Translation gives CATSSSLVSEQFF.

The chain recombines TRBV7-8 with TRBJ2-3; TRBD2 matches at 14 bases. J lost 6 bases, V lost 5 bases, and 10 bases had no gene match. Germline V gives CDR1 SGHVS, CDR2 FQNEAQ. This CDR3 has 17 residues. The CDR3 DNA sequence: TGTGCCAGCAGCCCCTCGACTAGCGGGAGGGCCGAGGATACGCAGTATTTT. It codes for CASSPSTSGRAEDTQYF.

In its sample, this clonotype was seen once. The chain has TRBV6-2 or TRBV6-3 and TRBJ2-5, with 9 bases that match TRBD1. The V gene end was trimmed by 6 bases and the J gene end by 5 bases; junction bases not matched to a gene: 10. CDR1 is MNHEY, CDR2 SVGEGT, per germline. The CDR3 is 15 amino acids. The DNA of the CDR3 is TGTGCCAGCAGGCCCGGGACAGGGAACGCGGAGACCCAGTACTTC. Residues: CASRPGTGNAETQYF.

Here the CDR3 DNA reads TGTGCCTGGAGCGAGGCCCCGGCAGGGGGCTTTGGAAACACCATATATTTT. This encodes CAWSEAPAGGFGNTIYF. The V gene is TRBV30, the J gene TRBJ1-3; 8 positions match TRBD1. Germline V gene data show CDR1 as GTSNPN and CDR2 as SVGIG (reference sequence). V trimming: 3 bases; J trimming: 3 bases; junction bases outside the gene matches: 13. The CDR3 is 17 amino acids.

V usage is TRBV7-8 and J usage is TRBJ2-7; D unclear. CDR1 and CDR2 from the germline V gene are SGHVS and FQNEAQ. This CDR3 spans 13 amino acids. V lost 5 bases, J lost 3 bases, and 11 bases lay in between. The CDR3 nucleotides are TGTGCCAGCAGCGAAGGACGGGTCTACGAGCAGTACTTC. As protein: CASSEGRVYEQYF.

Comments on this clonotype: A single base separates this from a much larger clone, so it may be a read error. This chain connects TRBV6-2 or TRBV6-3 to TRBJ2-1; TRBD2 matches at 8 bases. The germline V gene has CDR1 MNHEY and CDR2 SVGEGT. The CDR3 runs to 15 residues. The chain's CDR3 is CASTPGGPLYNEQLF. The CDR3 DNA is TGTGCCAGCACTCCGGGGGGGCCCCTCTACAATGAGCAGCTCTTC.